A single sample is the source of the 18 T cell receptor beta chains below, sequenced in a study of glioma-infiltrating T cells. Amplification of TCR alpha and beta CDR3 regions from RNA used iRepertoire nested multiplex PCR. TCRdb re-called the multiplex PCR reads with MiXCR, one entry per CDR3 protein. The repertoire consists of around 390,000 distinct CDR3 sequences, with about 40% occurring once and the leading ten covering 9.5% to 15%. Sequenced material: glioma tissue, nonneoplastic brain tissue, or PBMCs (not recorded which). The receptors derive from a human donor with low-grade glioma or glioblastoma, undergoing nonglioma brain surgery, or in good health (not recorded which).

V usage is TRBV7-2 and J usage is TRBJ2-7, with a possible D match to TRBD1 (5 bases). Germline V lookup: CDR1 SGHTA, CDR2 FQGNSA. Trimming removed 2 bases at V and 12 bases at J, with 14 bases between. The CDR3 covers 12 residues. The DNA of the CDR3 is TGTGCCAGCAGCTTATTTGTACAGGACATGTACTTC. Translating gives CASSLFVQDMYF. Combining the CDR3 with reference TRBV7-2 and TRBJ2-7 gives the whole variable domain GAGVSQSPSNKVTEKGKDVELRCDPISGHTALYWYRQSLGQGLEFLIYFQGNSAPDKSGLPSDRFSAERTGGSVSTLTIQRTQQEDSAVYLCASSLFVQDMYFGPGTRLTVT.

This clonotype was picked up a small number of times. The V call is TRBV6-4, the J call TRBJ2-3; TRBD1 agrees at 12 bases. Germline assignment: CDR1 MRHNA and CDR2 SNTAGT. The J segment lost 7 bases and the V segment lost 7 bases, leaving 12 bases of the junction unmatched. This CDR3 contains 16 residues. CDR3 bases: TGTGCCAGCACCGAAAAACCGGGACAGGGGGCAAATACGCAGTATTTT. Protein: CASTEKPGQGANTQYF.

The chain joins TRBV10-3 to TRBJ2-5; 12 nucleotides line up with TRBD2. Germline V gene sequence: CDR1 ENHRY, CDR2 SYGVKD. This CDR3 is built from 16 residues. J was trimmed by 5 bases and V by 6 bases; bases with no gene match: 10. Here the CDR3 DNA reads TGTGCCATCAGCCTGGACCGACTAGCGGGAGAGGAGACCCAGTACTTC. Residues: CAISLDRLAGEETQYF.

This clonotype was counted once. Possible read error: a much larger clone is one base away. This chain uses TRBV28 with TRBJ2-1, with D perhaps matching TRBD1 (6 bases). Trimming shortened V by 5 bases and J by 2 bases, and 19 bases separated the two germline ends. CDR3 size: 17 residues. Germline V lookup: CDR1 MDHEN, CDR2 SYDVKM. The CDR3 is CASSPGVDRGTYNEQFF. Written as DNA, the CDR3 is TGTGCCAGCAGTCCCGGGGTGGATAGGGGGACCTACAATGAGCAGTTCTTC.

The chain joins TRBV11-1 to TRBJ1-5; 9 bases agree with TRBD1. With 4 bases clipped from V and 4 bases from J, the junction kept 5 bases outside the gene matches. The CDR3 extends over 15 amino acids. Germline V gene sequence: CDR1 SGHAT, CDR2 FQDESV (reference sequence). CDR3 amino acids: CASSSAGTGNQPQHF. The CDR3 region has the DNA TGTGCCAGCAGCTCCGCCGGGACAGGGAATCAGCCCCAGCATTTT. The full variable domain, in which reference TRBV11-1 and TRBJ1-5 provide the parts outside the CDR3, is EAEVAQSPRYKITEKSQAVAFWCDPISGHATLYWYRQILGQGPELLVQFQDESVVDDSQLPKDRFSAERLKGVDSTLKIQPAELGDSAMYLCASSSAGTGNQPQHFGDGTRLSIL.

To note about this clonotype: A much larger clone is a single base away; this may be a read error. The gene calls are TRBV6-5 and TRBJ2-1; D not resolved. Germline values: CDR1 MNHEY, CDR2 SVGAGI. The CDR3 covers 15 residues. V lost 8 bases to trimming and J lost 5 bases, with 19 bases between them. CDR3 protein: CASGRAGGAHNEQFF. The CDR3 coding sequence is TGTGCCAGCGGTAGGGCTGGCGGAGCCCACAATGAGCAGTTCTTC.

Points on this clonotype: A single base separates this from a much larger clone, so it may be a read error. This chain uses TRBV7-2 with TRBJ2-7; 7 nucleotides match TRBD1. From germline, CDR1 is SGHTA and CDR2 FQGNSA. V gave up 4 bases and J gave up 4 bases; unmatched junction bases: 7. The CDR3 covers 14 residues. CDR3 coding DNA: TGTGCCAGCAGCTCGGACAGGCTTACTTACGAGCAGTACTTC. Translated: CASSSDRLTYEQYF.

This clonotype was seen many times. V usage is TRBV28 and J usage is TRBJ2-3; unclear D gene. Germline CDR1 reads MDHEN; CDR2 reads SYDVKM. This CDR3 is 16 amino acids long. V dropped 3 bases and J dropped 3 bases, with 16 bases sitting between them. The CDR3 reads CASSFLAAEHTDTQYF. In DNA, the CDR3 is TGTGCCAGCAGTTTCCTCGCGGCGGAGCATACAGATACGCAGTATTTT.

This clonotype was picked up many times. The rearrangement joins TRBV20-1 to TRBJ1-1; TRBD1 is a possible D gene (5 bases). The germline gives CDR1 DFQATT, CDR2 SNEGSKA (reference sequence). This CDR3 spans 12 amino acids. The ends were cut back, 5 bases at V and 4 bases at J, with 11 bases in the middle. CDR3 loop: CSAGRQFTEAFF. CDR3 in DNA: TGCAGTGCTGGGAGACAGTTCACTGAAGCTTTCTTT.

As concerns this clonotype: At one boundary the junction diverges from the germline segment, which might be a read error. For the CDR3, the DNA is TGTGCCAGCACCCCAAGCTGGTTAACGGGCCACATGAACGCTGAAGCTTTCTTT. This translates into CASTPSWLTGHMNAEAFF. V usage is TRBV6-8 and J usage is TRBJ1-1, with no clear D. CDR3 length: 18 residues. Germline V gene sequence: CDR1 MNHGY, CDR2 SAAAGT.

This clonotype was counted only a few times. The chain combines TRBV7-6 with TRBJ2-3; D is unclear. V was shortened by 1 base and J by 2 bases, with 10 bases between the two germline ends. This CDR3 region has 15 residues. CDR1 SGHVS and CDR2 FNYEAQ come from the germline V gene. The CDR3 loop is CASSLGLVNTDTQYF. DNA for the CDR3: TGTGCCAGCAGCTTAGGGCTAGTTAACACAGATACGCAGTATTTT. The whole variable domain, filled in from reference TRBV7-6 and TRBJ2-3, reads GAGVSQSPRYKVTKRGQDVALRCDPISGHVSLYWYRQALGQGPEFLTYFNYEAQQDKSGLPNDRFSAERPEGSISTLTIQRTEQRDSAMYRCASSLGLVNTDTQYFGPGTRLTVL.

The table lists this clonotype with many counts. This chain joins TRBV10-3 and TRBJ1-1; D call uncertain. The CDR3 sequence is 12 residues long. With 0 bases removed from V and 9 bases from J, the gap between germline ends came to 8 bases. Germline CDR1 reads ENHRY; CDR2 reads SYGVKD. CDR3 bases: TGTGCCATCAGTGAGTCCGGGGTAAAAGCTTTCTTT. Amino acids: CAISESGVKAFF.

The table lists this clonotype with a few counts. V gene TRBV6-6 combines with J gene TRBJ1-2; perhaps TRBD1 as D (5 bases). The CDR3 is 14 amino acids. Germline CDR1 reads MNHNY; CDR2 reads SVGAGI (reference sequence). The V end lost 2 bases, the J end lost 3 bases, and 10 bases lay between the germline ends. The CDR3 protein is CASSYVGTDYGYTF. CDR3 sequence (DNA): TGTGCCAGCAGTTACGTTGGGACGGACTATGGCTACACCTTC.

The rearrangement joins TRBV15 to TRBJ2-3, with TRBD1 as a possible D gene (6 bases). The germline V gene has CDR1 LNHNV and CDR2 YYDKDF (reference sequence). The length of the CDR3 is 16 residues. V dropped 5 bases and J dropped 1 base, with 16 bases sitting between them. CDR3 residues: CATSSGAVAGTDTQYF. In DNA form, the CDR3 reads TGTGCCACCAGCTCAGGGGCGGTCGCGGGCACAGATACGCAGTATTTT.

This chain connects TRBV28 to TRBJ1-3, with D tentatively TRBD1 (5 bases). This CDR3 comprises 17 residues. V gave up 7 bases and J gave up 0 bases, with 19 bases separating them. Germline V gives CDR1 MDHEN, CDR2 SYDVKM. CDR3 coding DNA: TGTGCCAGCACTCCTCCGGGGGAGCAAAGCTCTGGAAACACCATATATTTT. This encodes CASTPPGEQSSGNTIYF.

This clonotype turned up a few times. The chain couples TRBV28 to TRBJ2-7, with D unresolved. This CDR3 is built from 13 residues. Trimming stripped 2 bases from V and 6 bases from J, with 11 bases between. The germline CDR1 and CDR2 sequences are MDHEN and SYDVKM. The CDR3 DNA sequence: TGTGCCAGCAGTTTAGACCGGCGAATCGAGCAGTACTTC. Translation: CASSLDRRIEQYF.

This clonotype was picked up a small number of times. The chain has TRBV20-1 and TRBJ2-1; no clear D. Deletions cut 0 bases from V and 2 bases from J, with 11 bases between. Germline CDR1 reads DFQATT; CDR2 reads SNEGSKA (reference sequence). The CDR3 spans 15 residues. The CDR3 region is CSARDSAVPYNEQFF. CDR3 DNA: TGCAGTGCTAGAGATTCTGCCGTGCCCTACAATGAGCAGTTCTTC.

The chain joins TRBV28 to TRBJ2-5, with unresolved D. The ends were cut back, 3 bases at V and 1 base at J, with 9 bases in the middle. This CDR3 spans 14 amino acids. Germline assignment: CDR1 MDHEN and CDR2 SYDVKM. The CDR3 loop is CASSLAGIQETQYF. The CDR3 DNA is TGTGCCAGCAGTTTGGCTGGAATCCAAGAGACCCAGTACTTC.